These 5 T cell receptor beta chains share one sample of origin, sequenced in a study of T cell responses to AZD1222 COVID-19 vaccine. Profiled with immunoSEQ multiplex PCR; TCRdb holds only in-frame clones, not every one. This table has some 88,000 clones, just over 90% appearing once. The sequencing used peripheral blood, collected on day 0 of AZD1222 vaccination. All receptors derive from an adult in good health.

The rearrangement joins TRBV5-1 to TRBJ2-7; 7 positions agree with TRBD1. J gave up 3 bases and V 4 bases, and 10 bases lay outside the gene matches. The CDR3 spans 15 residues. Looked up from germline, CDR1 is SGHRS and CDR2 is YFSETQ. The CDR3: CASSPGQDQDYEQYF. CDR3 nucleotide sequence: TGCGCCAGCAGCCCAGGACAGGACCAAGACTACGAGCAGTACTTC.

The J gene is TRBJ1-3, the V gene TRBV2; TRBD1 agrees at 10 bases. With V trimmed by 1 base and J by 4 bases, 10 bases remained unmatched. Germline loops: CDR1 SNHLY, CDR2 FYNNEI. CDR3 length: 18 amino acids. CDR3 protein: CASSEGPRQGAGGNTIYF. The CDR3 nucleotides are TGTGCCAGCAGTGAAGGGCCCCGACAGGGGGCGGGAGGAAACACCATATATTTT.

The V call is TRBV7-9, the J call TRBJ1-1; D unclear. Trimming removed 2 bases from V and 7 bases from J, with 17 bases in between. The CDR3 loop spans 15 amino acids. The germline CDR1 and CDR2 sequences are SEHNR and FQNEAQ (reference sequence). CDR3 in DNA: TGTGCCAGCAGCTTATCACTTGGACCCCCTCATGAAGCTTTCTTT. It translates to CASSLSLGPPHEAFF.

The chain has TRBV19 and TRBJ2-7, with 7 bases fitting TRBD2. J was trimmed by 3 bases and V by 2 bases; bases with no gene match: 7. There are 15 residues in the CDR3. The germline gives CDR1 LNHDA, CDR2 SQIVND (reference sequence). The CDR3 DNA follows: TGTGCCAGTAGTATACAAAGCGGGAACATCTACGAGCAGTACTTC. This encodes CASSIQSGNIYEQYF.

In its sample, this clone was seen a few times. V gene TRBV12-3 or TRBV12-4 combines with J gene TRBJ1-5; D remains unclear. The CDR3 runs to 13 residues. V was trimmed by 6 bases and J by 4 bases, leaving 10 bases between them. For the CDR3, the DNA is TGTGCCAGCAGCCACGGGAAAAATCAGCCCCAGCATTTT. Encoded protein: CASSHGKNQPQHF.